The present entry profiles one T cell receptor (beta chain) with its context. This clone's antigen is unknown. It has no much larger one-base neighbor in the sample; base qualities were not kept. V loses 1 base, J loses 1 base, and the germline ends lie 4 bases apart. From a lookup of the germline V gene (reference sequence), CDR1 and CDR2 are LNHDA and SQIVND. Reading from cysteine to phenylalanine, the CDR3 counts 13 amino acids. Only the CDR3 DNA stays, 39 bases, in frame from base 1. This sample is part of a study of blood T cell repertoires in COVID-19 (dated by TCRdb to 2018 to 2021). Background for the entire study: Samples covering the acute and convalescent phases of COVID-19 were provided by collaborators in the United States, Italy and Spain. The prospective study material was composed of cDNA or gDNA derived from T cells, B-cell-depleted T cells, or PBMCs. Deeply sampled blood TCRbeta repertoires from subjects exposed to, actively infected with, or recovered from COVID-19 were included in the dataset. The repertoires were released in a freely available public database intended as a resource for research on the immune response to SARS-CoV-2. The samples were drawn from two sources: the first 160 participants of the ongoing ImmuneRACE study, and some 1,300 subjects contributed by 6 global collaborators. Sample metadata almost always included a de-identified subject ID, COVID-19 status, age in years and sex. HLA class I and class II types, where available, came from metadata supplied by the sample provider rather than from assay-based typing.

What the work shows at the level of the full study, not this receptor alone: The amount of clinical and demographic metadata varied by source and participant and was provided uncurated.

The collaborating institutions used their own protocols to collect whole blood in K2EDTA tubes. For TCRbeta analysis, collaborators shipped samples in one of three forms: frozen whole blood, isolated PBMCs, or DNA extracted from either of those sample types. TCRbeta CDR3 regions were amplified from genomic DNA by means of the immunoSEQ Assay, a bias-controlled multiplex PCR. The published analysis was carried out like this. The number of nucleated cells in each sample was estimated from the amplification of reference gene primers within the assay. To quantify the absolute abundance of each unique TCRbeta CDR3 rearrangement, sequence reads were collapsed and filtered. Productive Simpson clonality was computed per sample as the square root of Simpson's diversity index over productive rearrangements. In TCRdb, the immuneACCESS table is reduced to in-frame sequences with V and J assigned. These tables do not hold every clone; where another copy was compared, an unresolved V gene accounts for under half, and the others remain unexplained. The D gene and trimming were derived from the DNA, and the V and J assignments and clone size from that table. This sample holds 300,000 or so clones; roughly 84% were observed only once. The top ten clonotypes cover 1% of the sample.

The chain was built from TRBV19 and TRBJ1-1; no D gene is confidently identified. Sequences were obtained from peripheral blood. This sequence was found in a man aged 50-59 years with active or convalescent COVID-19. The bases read TGTGCCAGTAGTATAGGAGAGAACACTGAAGCTTTCTTT. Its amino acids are CASSIGENTEAFF.